This TCR beta chain is from a study of cytomegalovirus exposure and HLA in healthy donors. Across the whole study: The 120 million or so unique TCR beta sequences, from 150 million to 200 million T cells, were found by an earlier analysis.

Study conclusions and caveats: In a later analysis, TCR beta V- and J-gene trimming showed a link to a missense DCLRE1C variant.

As to this clone: Its target is unknown.

The primer mix had 60 Vbeta and 13 Jbeta primers. Libraries were prepared by immunoSEQ multiplex PCR; TCRdb keeps only in-frame clonotypes and omits some of them. The sample includes under 200,000 clones, roughly 84% of them seen just once. This TCR came from a man younger than 35 in good health and CMV-seronegative. Sequencing was carried out using PBMCs.

The CDR3: CASSYSPEGAPYEQYF. CDR3 DNA sequence: TGTGCCAGCAGTTACTCTCCCGAGGGTGCGCCCTACGAGCAGTACTTC. This chain connects TRBV6-5 to TRBJ2-7; D is possibly TRBD2 (5 bases). CDR3 length: 16 amino acids. The V and J ends lost 0 bases and 2 bases respectively, with 14 bases between them. Germline V gene lookup returns CDR1 MNHEY and CDR2 SVGAGI.